This T cell receptor (beta chain) derives from a study of cytomegalovirus exposure and HLA in healthy donors (dated by TCRdb to about 2017). In terms of the full investigation: According to a later analysis, one platform produced both the 100 to 150 validation repertoires and the 670 or so repertoires of the first cohort. The aim of the study was to test whether cataloging public T cell receptors could identify signatures of past pathogen exposure. Besides the first cohort of 500 to 700 subjects, a separate validation cohort made up of roughly 130 different subjects was used. To predict cytomegalovirus infection status, the study combined high-throughput TCR immunosequencing, statistical association of individual TCRs with disease status, and machine learning.

Turning to this clone: Its binding antigen is unknown. Base quality data are lacking; no much larger clone is found one base away.

The receptor library was made with the immunoSEQ multiplex PCR assay. In the paper's pipeline: A statistical classification framework was developed to diagnose cytomegalovirus status using the catalog of TCR beta chain sequences. Here the immuneACCESS table is served through TCRdb, limited to in-frame sequences with V and J called. Missing clones are a known gap in these copies; in checked studies unresolved V genes cover under half, and the rest lacks a known reason. Clone size and V and J calls were adopted from that table, with D and trimming inferred from the DNA. This sample has a few hundred thousand clones in its table, and less than 90% of those were observed once. Together, the top ten hold about 12% of the sample. The study at large found these results: The study listed 164 TCR beta chains as associated with cytomegalovirus. Most TCR sequences were seen in very few donors, while some public TCRs were found in many individuals. A later analysis lacked HLA typing for the validation cohort, so it scored co-occurrence in that cohort across all 120 repertoires. Subsequent analysis determined that TCRs grouped into clusters in the first cohort also showed a tendency toward co-occurrence across the roughly 110 validation repertoires, and approximately 93% of cluster scores exceeded 0. The authors suggested that the approach could potentially be generalized to other disease states and immunological phenotypes. In vitro tests confirmed that a few of the cytomegalovirus-associated TCR beta chains recognize cytomegalovirus antigens. The classifier was reported to diagnose cytomegalovirus status with high specificity and sensitivity in both the original cohort and the validation cohort.

Measured from the cysteine to the phenylalanine, the CDR3 is 13 residues long. The sequence is cut down to CDR3 DNA, 39 bases in frame from base 1. The V end loses 3 bases and the J end loses 7 bases, and a stretch of 12 bases separates them. CDR1 and CDR2 are drawn from the germline V gene: SGHRS, YFSETQ. The donors were included in the validation cohort of approximately 130 subjects, a group kept apart from the approximately 700-subject first cohort. The source is a man between 18 and 35 years old in good health and CMV-seropositive. This chain joins TRBV5-1 to TRBJ2-3; the D gene is unclear. What was sequenced was PBMCs. CDR3 sequence: CASSSGRSNTQYF. Read as DNA, the sequence is TGCGCCAGCAGCTCCGGTCGGTCAAATACGCAGTATTTT.